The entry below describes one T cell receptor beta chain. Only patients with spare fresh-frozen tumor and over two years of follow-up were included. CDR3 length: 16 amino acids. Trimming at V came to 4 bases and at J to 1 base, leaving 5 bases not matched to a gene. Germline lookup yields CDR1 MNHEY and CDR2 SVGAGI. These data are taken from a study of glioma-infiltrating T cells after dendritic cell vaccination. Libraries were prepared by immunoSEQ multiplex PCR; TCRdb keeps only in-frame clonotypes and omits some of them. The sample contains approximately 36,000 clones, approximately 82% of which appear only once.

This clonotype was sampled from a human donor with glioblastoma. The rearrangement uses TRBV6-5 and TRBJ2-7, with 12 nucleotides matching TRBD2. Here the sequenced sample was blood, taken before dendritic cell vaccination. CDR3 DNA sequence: TGTGCCAGCAGTTCCGCCGGGACTAGCGGGTCCTACGAGCAGTACTTC. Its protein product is CASSSAGTSGSYEQYF.